This T cell receptor (beta chain) was captured in a study of blood T cell repertoires in COVID-19. In the study overall: Sites in the United States, Italy and Spain provided acute and convalescent COVID-19 samples. Sample material is recorded as cDNA or gDNA derived from T cells, B-cell-depleted T cells, or PBMCs.

How the authors handled the data: How many nucleated cells were present was estimated from reference gene primer amplification. Libraries were prepared by immunoSEQ multiplex PCR; TCRdb keeps only in-frame clonotypes and omits some of them. The V and J calls and clone size come from that table; D and trimming were worked out from the DNA. The data hold around 130,000 clones, with 80% to 90% observed a single time. The ends lost 3 bases at V and 1 base at J; junction bases unmatched: 7. Germline V gene sequence: CDR1 MDHEN, CDR2 SYDVKM. The length of the CDR3 is 16 residues. Sequencing used peripheral blood. This TCR came from a man in his 70s with active or convalescent COVID-19. J is TRBJ2-5 and V is TRBV28; 8 nucleotides agree with TRBD2. The CDR3 nucleotides read TGTGCCAGCAGTTTGGCCCTAGCGGGCCTCCAAGAGACCCAGTACTTC. Amino acid sequence: CASSLALAGLQETQYF. The full variable domain, with the rest looked up from reference TRBV28 and TRBJ2-5, is DVKVTQSSRYLVKRTGEKVFLECVQDMDHENMFWYRQDPGLGLRLIYFSYDVKMKEKGDIPEGYSVSREKKERFSLILESASTNQTSMYLCASSLALAGLQETQYFGPGTRLLVL.